What follows describes a single T cell receptor (beta chain). A few counts support this clone. Which antigen it targets is not known. Base quality data are lacking; no much larger clone is found one base away. These data are taken from a study of Ad26.COV2.S vaccination and SARS-CoV-2 variants (dated by TCRdb to 2020 to 2022). Turning to the overall study: Vaccine-arm donors were drawn from COV1001, a multicentre, randomized, double-blind, placebo-controlled phase I-IIa trial of Ad26.COV2.S in healthy adults. Ad26.COV2.S was administered intramuscularly at a dose of 5x10^10 or 1x10^11 viral particles, either as one shot or as two shots given 56 days apart. TCRbeta repertoire sequencing was used to assess the specificity and breadth of SARS-CoV-2-reactive T cell receptors after Ad26.COV2.S vaccination. A total of about 30 samples were included in the TCR-sequenced set, comprising approximately 20 Ad26.COV2.S vaccine recipients, 5 placebo recipients and 8 SARS-CoV-2 convalescent individuals. Trial participants were randomized into five groups of five, in which low-dose or high-dose Ad26.COV2.S was given once or twice, or placebo was given on both occasions. Blinding of investigators to trial group allocation was maintained during experiments and outcome assessment. On the study overall, not on this receptor specifically: It was noted by the authors that total T cell responses may have been underestimated by the TCR breadth and depth analyses. After vaccination, spike-specific CD8+ and CD4+ T cell responses were reported to show substantial breadth. Non-spike TCR breadth was comparable between vaccine and placebo recipients, consistent with the vaccine containing only spike. The study was not powered to compare responses between vaccine doses or regimens. Compared with placebo recipients, Ad26.COV2.S recipients showed higher spike-specific TCR breadth (P = 0.0014).

According to the study, the label for this sample's treatment or condition signals: roughly 19 received Ad26.COV2.S at low or high dose, single or two shots; several received placebo; per-sample allocation not given. For vaccine and placebo recipients, the sequenced repertoires came from samples collected on day 63 after the first injection. Between 29 July and 7 August 2020, Cohort 1b enrolled some 25 adults aged 18-55 years at one site in Boston, USA. As a vaccine, Ad26.COV2.S was a replication-incompetent adenovirus type 26 vector that expressed a prefusion-stabilized SARS-CoV-2 spike protein derived from the original Wuhan strain. The CDR3, from cysteine to phenylalanine, totals 12 residues. CDR3 DNA only is kept here, 36 bases in frame from base 1. CDR1 MNHEY and CDR2 SVGAGI are derived from the germline V gene. V is reduced by 7 bases and J by 1 base, leaving a spacing of 7 bases between them.

The immunoSEQ Assay was the method used to sequence TCRbeta CDR3 regions. After extraction, genomic DNA underwent amplification by bias-controlled multiplex PCR, followed by high-throughput sequencing. The authors' analysis ran thus. To quantify the absolute abundance of every unique TCRbeta CDR3 region, sequences were collapsed and filtered. T cell fraction was estimated by normalization of TCRbeta template counts to usable DNA, with usable DNA being measured through amplification of reference genes present in all nucleated cells. Repertoire TCRs were annotated as SARS-CoV-2-specific by exact matching of V gene, CDR3 amino acid sequence and J gene to a known reactive TCR set. The reference SARS-CoV-2 TCR set came from MIRA and was filtered for enrichment in COVID-19-positive ImmuneCODE repertoires, removing public or cross-reactive TCRs. Drawing on the MIRA antigens, annotated TCRs were analysed further at the level of specific ORF or position within ORF. Depth was the summed frequency of annotated unique rearrangements, while breadth was defined as annotated unique rearrangements over total unique productive rearrangements. TCR breadth was compared between groups using two-sided Wilcoxon rank-sum tests. Sourced from immuneACCESS, this table was stored by TCRdb with only in-frame sequences that have V and J called. A share of the clones is absent; for the studies checked, an unresolved V gene accounts for under half, and the remainder has no known explanation. Clone size and the V and J calls come from that table; the DNA yielded D and trimming. Recorded for this sample are roughly 680,000 clones; around 90% of them occurred a single time. The ten largest clones take up about 1.5% of the sample.

The chain joins TRBV6-5 to TRBJ1-1; the D gene cannot be resolved reliably. The receptor was derived from a person between 18 and 59 years old who received the Ad26.COV2.S COVID-19 vaccine or a placebo. The specimen comprised peripheral blood, sampled in a trial of Ad26.COV2.S vaccine versus placebo. The nucleotides are TGTGCCAGCATGAGAGGGAACACTGAAGCTTTCTTT. Its protein reads: CASMRGNTEAFF.